Listed here are 16 T cell receptor beta chains from one sample, sequenced in a study of blood T cell repertoires in COVID-19. Profiled with immunoSEQ multiplex PCR; TCRdb holds only in-frame clones, not every one. This repertoire shows 150,000 or so clones, about nine tenths found once; its top ten account for around 6.5%. The sequencing input was peripheral blood. All receptors derive from a man at least 80 years old with acute or convalescent COVID-19.

V is TRBV19 and J is TRBJ2-5; D unclear. V lost 3 bases and J 5 bases, leaving 16 bases between the germline ends. This CDR3 is built from 15 residues. Looked up from germline, CDR1 is LNHDA and CDR2 is SQIVND (reference sequence). This chain's CDR3 is CASSMEPPPRETQYF. The CDR3 DNA is TGTGCCAGTAGTATGGAGCCCCCTCCTCGGGAGACCCAGTACTTC.

V usage is TRBV9 and J usage is TRBJ2-3; D perhaps matches TRBD2 (5 bases). This CDR3 is built from 16 residues. Germline assignment: CDR1 SGDLS and CDR2 YYNGEE. Trimming shortened V by 0 bases and J by 2 bases, and 13 bases separated the two germline ends. CDR3 DNA sequence: TGTGCCAGCAGCGTAGAGATCGGGGTTTACACAGATACGCAGTATTTT. This sequence encodes CASSVEIGVYTDTQYF.

This chain connects TRBV7-9 to TRBJ1-2; D may be TRBD1 (5 bases). Germline assignment: CDR1 SEHNR and CDR2 FQNEAQ (reference sequence). The CDR3 runs to 14 residues. V was shortened by 5 bases and J by 3 bases, with 13 bases between the two germline ends. In DNA, the CDR3 is TGTGCCAGCAGCCCGGCGGGGGGGGACTATGGCTACACCTTC. This gives the protein CASSPAGGDYGYTF.

V is TRBV4-1 and J is TRBJ1-1; maybe TRBD1 (6 bases). The CDR3 sequence is 15 residues long. V gave up 0 bases and J gave up 5 bases, with 13 bases separating them. Germline V gene sequence: CDR1 MGHRA, CDR2 YSYEKL. The CDR3 region has the DNA TGCGCCAGCAGCCAAGAGAACAGGGTTTTGACTGAAGCTTTCTTT. It is translated as CASSQENRVLTEAFF.

The rearrangement links TRBV19 to TRBJ1-3; D call uncertain. Germline V gene sequence: CDR1 LNHDA, CDR2 SQIVND (reference sequence). V gave up 4 bases and J gave up 7 bases, with 5 bases separating them. This CDR3 is 11 amino acids long. CDR3 protein: CASSTRNTIYF. DNA of the CDR3: TGTGCCAGTAGTACCCGGAACACCATATATTTT.

The rearrangement links TRBV2 to TRBJ1-3, with D uncertain. The germline V gene has CDR1 SNHLY and CDR2 FYNNEI. V shed 6 bases and J shed 0 bases, with 12 bases lying between them. The CDR3 has 15 amino acids. The DNA for the CDR3 is TGTGCCAGCAGGCTAGTTGAGGGCTCTGGAAACACCATATATTTT. Translation: CASRLVEGSGNTIYF.

This chain links TRBV5-4 with TRBJ2-4; 7 bases match TRBD1. This CDR3 comprises 18 residues. V was pared by 4 bases and J by 1 base, with 14 bases of the junction left unmatched. Germline CDR1 and CDR2: SGHNT and YYREEE (reference sequence). The chain's CDR3 is CASSRRDAGGLAKNIQYF. CDR3 nucleotide sequence: TGTGCCAGCAGCCGGAGAGATGCAGGGGGTCTGGCCAAAAACATTCAGTACTTC.

This clone turned up a few times. The J gene is TRBJ1-6, the V gene TRBV30; D possibly corresponds to TRBD1 (6 bases). Trimming left V 5 bases short and J 7 bases short, with 18 bases between. This CDR3 is 15 amino acids long. Germline V CDR1 and CDR2: GTSNPN, SVGIG (reference sequence). The CDR3 sequence: CAWRDGQLLNSPLHF. In DNA, the CDR3 is TGTGCCTGGCGGGACGGACAGTTGCTAAATTCACCCCTCCACTTT.

This clone was observed a few times. This rearrangement joins TRBV7-2 to TRBJ2-6, with D possibly matching TRBD1 (5 bases). CDR3 length: 17 amino acids. Between the trimmed V and J ends, which lost 0 bases and 4 bases, there was a span of 13 bases. Looked up from germline, CDR1 is SGHTA and CDR2 is FQGNSA. The chain's CDR3 is CASSLASQGTGANVLTF. The DNA of the CDR3 is TGTGCCAGCAGCTTAGCGTCTCAGGGTACCGGGGCCAACGTCCTGACTTTC. Using reference TRBV7-2 and TRBJ2-6 for the parts outside the CDR3, the full variable domain is GAGVSQSPSNKVTEKGKDVELRCDPISGHTALYWYRQSLGQGLEFLIYFQGNSAPDKSGLPSDRFSAERTGGSVSTLTIQRTQQEDSAVYLCASSLASQGTGANVLTFGAGSRLTVL.

This sequence joins TRBV2 and TRBJ2-5; 10 bases are a match to TRBD1. The germline V gene has CDR1 SNHLY and CDR2 FYNNEI. The CDR3 runs 14 residues. The trim removed 4 bases at V and 2 bases at J, leaving 1 base unmatched. The CDR3 DNA reads as TGTGCCAGCAGTGGGACAGGGGGACAAGAGACCCAGTACTTC. Encoded protein: CASSGTGGQETQYF.

The J gene is TRBJ1-6, the V gene TRBV27, with D maybe TRBD1 (6 bases). This CDR3 comprises 14 residues. Trimming removed 6 bases at V and 1 base at J, with 7 bases between. CDR1 and CDR2 from the germline V gene are MNHEY and SMNVEV (reference sequence). CDR3 sequence (DNA): TGTGCCAGCAGCCAGGGGTCCTATAATTCACCCCTCCACTTT. Protein product: CASSQGSYNSPLHF.

A single count supports this clone. V and J are TRBV6-5 and TRBJ1-5, with D maybe TRBD1 (5 bases). The CDR3 covers 13 residues. Deletions cut 0 bases from V and 5 bases from J, with 5 bases between. CDR1 is MNHEY and CDR2 is SVGAGI in the germline V gene. CDR3 DNA: TGTGCCAGCAGTTACTCGACAGATCAGCCCCAGCATTTT. Amino acid sequence: CASSYSTDQPQHF.

The genes are TRBV28 and TRBJ2-4; 9 bases are a match to TRBD2. This CDR3 has 16 residues. The V segment lost 9 bases and the J segment 0 bases; nucleotides outside the gene matches: 9. Germline V gene lookup returns CDR1 MDHEN and CDR2 SYDVKM. The CDR3 bases are TGTGCCAGTCGTGAGCGGGAGGATCTAGCCAAAAACATTCAGTACTTC. It specifies CASREREDLAKNIQYF.

A single count supports this clone. The chain links TRBV14 to TRBJ2-1; tentative D call: TRBD1 (6 bases). Looked up from germline, CDR1 is SGHDN and CDR2 is FVKESK. The CDR3 is 14 residues long. Trimming left V 4 bases short and J 6 bases short, with 13 bases between. Here the CDR3 reads CASSRSGTSNEQFF. The CDR3 DNA reads TGTGCCAGCAGCCGATCCGGGACAAGCAATGAGCAGTTCTTC.

This clone was seen a single time. The chain combines TRBV19 with TRBJ1-1, with a possible D match to TRBD1 (5 bases). Trimming removed 0 bases at V and 0 bases at J, with 17 bases between. This CDR3 spans 18 amino acids. In germline, CDR1 is LNHDA, CDR2 SQIVND (reference sequence). The CDR3 loop is CASSIDRLAGGMNTEAFF. CDR3 nucleotide sequence: TGTGCCAGTAGTATAGATCGACTCGCTGGGGGGATGAACACTGAAGCTTTCTTT.

The chain links TRBV5-1 to TRBJ2-2, with 7 bases aligning to TRBD2. The CDR3 covers 16 residues. The V and J ends lost 10 bases and 0 bases, in that order; junction bases with no gene match: 12. Germline V gene sequence: CDR1 SGHRS, CDR2 YFSETQ. CDR3 sequence reads: CASRPLAASNTGELFF. In nucleotides, the CDR3 is TGCGCCTCCAGACCCCTAGCGGCTTCGAACACCGGGGAGCTGTTTTTT. The variable domain in full, with the rest retrieved from reference TRBV5-1 and TRBJ2-2, is KAGVTQTPRYLIKTRGQQVTLSCSPISGHRSVSWYQQTPGQGLQFLFEYFSETQRNKGNFPGRFSGRQFSNSRSEMNVSTLELGDSALYLCASRPLAASNTGELFFGEGSRLTVL.